The 3 T cell receptor beta chains reported below all come from one sample, sequenced in a study of T cell responses to AZD1222 COVID-19 vaccine. Method: immunoSEQ multiplex PCR; TCRdb's copy keeps in-frame clones and lacks some. The sample includes 100,000 to 150,000 clones, 90% of them seen just once. This sample comprised peripheral blood, obtained on day 0 of MenACWY control vaccination. The receptors here all came from an adult in good health.

The gene calls are TRBV28 and TRBJ1-1, with 8 bases matching TRBD1. The length of the CDR3 is 14 residues. V trimming: 6 bases; J trimming: 4 bases; junction bases outside the gene matches: 7. The V gene's germline CDR1 is MDHEN and CDR2 SYDVKM. CDR3 sequence: CASRPRQGTTEAFF. CDR3 DNA sequence: TGTGCCAGCAGGCCTCGACAGGGGACCACTGAAGCTTTCTTT.

The chain combines TRBV7-7 with TRBJ2-5, with 8 bases matching TRBD1. The CDR3 is 15 amino acids. Unmatched junction bases numbered 10, after V lost 5 bases and J lost 5 bases. Looked up from germline, CDR1 is SSHAT and CDR2 is FNYEAQ (reference sequence). The CDR3 reads CASSPSRTGLETQYF. The CDR3 bases are TGTGCCAGCAGCCCTAGCCGGACAGGGTTGGAGACCCAGTACTTC.

This chain uses TRBV11-2 with TRBJ1-1, with D tentatively TRBD1 (5 bases). The CDR3 runs to 12 residues. CDR1 and CDR2 from the germline V gene are SGHAT and FQNNGV. V dropped 2 bases and J dropped 8 bases, with 9 bases sitting between them. CDR3: CASSLSNREAFF. As DNA, the CDR3 is TGTGCCAGCAGCTTATCAAACAGGGAAGCTTTCTTT.